This TCR beta chain was found in a study of T cell changes during pregnancy in multiple sclerosis. Profiling relied on immunoSEQ multiplex PCR, and the TCRdb table lists in-frame clones only, not all of them. The table lists about 60,000 clones, 91% of them singletons. The CDR3 sequence is 14 residues long. CDR1 SQVTM and CDR2 ANQGSEA come from the germline V gene. Unmatched junction bases numbered 4, after V lost 5 bases and J lost 1 base. The receptor comes from a female donor with multiple sclerosis, enrolled in a pregnancy study. Sequences were derived from CD4+ T cells from peripheral blood mononuclear cells, sampled in the first trimester of pregnancy. This chain joins TRBV29-1 and TRBJ1-3; 8 nucleotides line up with TRBD1. Written as DNA, the CDR3 is TGCAGCGTTTCGGACAGGGCTTCTGGAAACACCATATATTTT. It specifies CSVSDRASGNTIYF.